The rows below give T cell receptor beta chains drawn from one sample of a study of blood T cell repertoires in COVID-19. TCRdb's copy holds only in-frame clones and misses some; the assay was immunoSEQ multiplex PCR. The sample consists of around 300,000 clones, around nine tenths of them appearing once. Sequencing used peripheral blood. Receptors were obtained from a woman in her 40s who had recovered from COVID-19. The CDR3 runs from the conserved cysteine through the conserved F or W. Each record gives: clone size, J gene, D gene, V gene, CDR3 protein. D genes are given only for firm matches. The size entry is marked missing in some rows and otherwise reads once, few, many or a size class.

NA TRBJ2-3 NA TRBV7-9 CASSSTWGATDTQYF
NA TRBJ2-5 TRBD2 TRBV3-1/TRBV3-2 CASSQLAAQETQYF
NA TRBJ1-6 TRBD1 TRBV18 CASSPTGQGSIASPLHF
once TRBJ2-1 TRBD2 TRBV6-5 CASSYGGTSGVNEQFF
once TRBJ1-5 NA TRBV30 CAWSVGIAGQPQHF
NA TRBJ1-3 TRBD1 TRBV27 CASRKQGGDTIYF
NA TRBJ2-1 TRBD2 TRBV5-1 CASSLSGSQYNEQFF
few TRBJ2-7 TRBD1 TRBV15 CATSLQPGTGAFYEQYF
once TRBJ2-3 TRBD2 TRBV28 CASSLLAGVIDTQYF
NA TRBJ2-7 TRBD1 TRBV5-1 CASSPRGTGMEGEQYF
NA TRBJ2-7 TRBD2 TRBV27 CASSRTSGISEQYF
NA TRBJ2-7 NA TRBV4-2 CASSSGYEQYF
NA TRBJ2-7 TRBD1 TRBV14 CASSPGTGVYEQYF
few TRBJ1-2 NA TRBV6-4 CASSDSSLGPSNGYTF
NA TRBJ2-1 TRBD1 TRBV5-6 CASSPGTGWANEQFF
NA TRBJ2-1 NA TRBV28 CASSPNFSEQFF
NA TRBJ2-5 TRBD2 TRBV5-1 CASSPREVGETQYF
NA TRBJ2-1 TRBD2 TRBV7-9 CASSIGTSGNFYNEQFF
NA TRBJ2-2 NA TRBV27 CASSLEGSGELFF
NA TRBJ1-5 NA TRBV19 CASTREGNQPQHF
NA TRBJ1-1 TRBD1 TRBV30 CAWKRGLYTEAFF
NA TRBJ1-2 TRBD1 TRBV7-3 CASSRGTGPGGGYGYTF
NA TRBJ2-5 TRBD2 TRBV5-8 CASSPRVAGTGTQYF
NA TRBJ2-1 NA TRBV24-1 CATSDRRRADEQFF
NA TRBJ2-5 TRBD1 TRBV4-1 CASSQGPGQGGETQYF
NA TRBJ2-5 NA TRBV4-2 CASSPPPTSTAGSQTQYF
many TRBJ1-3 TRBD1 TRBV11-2 CASSFGTGPGNTIYF
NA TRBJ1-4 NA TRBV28 CASSSGAGREKLFF
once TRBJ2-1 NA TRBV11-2 CASSLDLDSYNEQFF
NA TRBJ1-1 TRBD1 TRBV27 CASSLLGTVTEAFF
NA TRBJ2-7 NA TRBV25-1 CATRGDNSYEQYF
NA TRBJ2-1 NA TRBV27 CASSFGRGRNEQFF
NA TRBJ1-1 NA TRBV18 CASSPPYTEAFF
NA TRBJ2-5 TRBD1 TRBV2 CASSDWDRGETQYF
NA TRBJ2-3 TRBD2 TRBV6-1 CASSELGLAGSTDTQYF
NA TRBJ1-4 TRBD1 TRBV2 CASSTGTGGKLFF
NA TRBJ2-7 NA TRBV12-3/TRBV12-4 CASSLSDGYEQYF
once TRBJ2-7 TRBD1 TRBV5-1 CASKGQGQYEQYF
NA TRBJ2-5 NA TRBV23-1 CASSQGSGVRETQYF
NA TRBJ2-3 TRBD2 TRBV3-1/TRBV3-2 CASSLRLAEGTDTQYF
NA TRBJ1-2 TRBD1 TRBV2 CASSEANRGGYGYTF
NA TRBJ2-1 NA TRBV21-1 CASSSSGRKGKEQFF
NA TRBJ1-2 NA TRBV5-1 CASSLAVDYGYTF
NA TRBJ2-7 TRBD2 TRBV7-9 CASSGLAGPTPYEQYF
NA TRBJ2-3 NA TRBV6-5 CASSYGGDPTDTQYF